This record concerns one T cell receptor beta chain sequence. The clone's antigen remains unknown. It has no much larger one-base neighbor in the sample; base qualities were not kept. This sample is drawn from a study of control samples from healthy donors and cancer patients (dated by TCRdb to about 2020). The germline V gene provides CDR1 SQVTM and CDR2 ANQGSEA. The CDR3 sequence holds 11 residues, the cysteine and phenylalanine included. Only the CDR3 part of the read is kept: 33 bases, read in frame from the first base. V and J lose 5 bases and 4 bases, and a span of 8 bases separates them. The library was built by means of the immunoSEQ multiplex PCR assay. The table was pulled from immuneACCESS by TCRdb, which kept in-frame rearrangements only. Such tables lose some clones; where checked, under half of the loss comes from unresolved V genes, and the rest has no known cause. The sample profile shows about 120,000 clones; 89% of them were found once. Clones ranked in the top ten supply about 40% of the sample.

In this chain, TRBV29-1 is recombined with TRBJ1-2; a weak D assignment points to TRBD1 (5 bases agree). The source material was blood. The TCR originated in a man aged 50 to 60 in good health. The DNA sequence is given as TGCAGCGTTCAGGGCTTCTATGGCTACACCTTC. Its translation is CSVQGFYGYTF.